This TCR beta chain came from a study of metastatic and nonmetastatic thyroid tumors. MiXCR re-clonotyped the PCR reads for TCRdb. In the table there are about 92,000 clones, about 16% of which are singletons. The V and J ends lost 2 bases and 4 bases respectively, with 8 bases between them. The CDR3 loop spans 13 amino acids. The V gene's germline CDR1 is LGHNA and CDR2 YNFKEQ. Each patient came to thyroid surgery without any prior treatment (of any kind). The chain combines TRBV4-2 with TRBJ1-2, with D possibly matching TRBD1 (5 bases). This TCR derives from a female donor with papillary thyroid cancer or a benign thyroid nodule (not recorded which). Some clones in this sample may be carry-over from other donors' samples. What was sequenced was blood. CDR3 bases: TGTGCCAGCAGCCAACAGGGTACCTATGGCTACACCTTC. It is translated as CASSQQGTYGYTF.